The 14 T cell receptor beta chains in this list originate from one sample, sequenced in a study of Ad26.COV2.S vaccination and SARS-CoV-2 variants. The treatment was: some 19 received Ad26.COV2.S at low or high dose, single or two shots; 5 received placebo; per-sample allocation not given. Samples were taken on day 63 after the first vaccine or placebo injection. TCRdb's copy holds only in-frame clones and misses some; the assay was immunoSEQ multiplex PCR. The sample shows about 480,000 clones, around 88% of them seen only once. The sample in question was peripheral blood, obtained in a trial of Ad26.COV2.S vaccine versus placebo. The source of these receptors is a person between 18 and 59 years old who received the Ad26.COV2.S COVID-19 vaccine or a placebo.

J is TRBJ2-1 and V is TRBV11-2; D remains unclear. Trimming pared 1 base from V and 0 bases from J, leaving 7 bases between. Germline CDR1 and CDR2: SGHAT and FQNNGV. The CDR3 consists of 15 residues. CDR3 protein: CASSLGSGSYNEQFF. In DNA form, the CDR3 reads TGTGCCAGCAGCTTAGGCTCAGGCTCCTACAATGAGCAGTTCTTC.

CDR3 bases: TGTGCCAGCAGCCCAGGCCCAAACAGGGGGCGAGACGGGTATGGCTACACCTTC. It translates to CASSPGPNRGRDGYGYTF. The chain couples TRBV11-2 to TRBJ1-2; 9 nucleotides align to TRBD1. V dropped 5 bases and J dropped 5; count of bases not matched to a gene: 18. There are 18 residues in the CDR3. Per the germline V gene, CDR1 is SGHAT and CDR2 is FQNNGV.

As for this clone: Other nucleotide sequences from this sample produce the same CDR3. The chain carries TRBV28 and TRBJ1-2; the match to TRBD1 covers 8 bases. V lost 5 bases and J lost 4; bases outside the gene matches: 3. The V gene's germline CDR1 is MDHEN and CDR2 SYDVKM. This CDR3 is 13 amino acids long. The CDR3 DNA follows: TGTGCCAGCAGTCTTGGACAGGGCTATGGCTACACCTTC. Its protein is CASSLGQGYGYTF.

The V gene is TRBV3-1 (or the pseudogene TRBV3-2), the J gene TRBJ2-2, with TRBD2 matching over 7 bases. Germline trimming cut 3 bases from V and 8 bases from J; bases unmatched to any gene: 6. This CDR3 is built from 14 residues. The germline CDR1 and CDR2 sequences are LGHDT and YNNKEL (reference sequence). CDR3: CASSQRAAGGELFF. DNA of the CDR3: TGTGCCAGCAGCCAGAGAGCAGCGGGAGGGGAGCTGTTTTTT.

The DNA of the CDR3 is TGTGCCAGCAGCGTGAACAGGGTTCAGTTCGGCTACACCTTC. Translated: CASSVNRVQFGYTF. The chain employs TRBV5-4 and TRBJ1-2, with a weak D call TRBD1 (6 bases). This CDR3 region has 14 residues. Trimming shortened V by 4 bases and J by 8 bases, and 18 bases separated the two germline ends. Germline CDR1 SGHNT, CDR2 YYREEE (reference sequence).

The V and J genes are TRBV9 and TRBJ2-3; D uncertain. The CDR3 contains 16 residues. In germline, CDR1 is SGDLS, CDR2 YYNGEE. The germline V and J ends were trimmed by 4 bases and 0 bases, with 15 bases remaining between them. The CDR3 protein is CASSSRPGRSTDTQYF. As DNA, the CDR3 is TGTGCCAGCAGCTCAAGACCAGGACGAAGCACAGATACGCAGTATTTT.

This clone was observed a few times. The chain has TRBV28 and TRBJ1-4; possible D gene TRBD1, 6 bases. V shed 5 bases and J shed 0 bases, with 13 bases lying between them. This CDR3 has 16 residues. CDR1 and CDR2 (germline): MDHEN, SYDVKM. The CDR3 coding sequence is TGTGCCAGCAGTGGACAGCCTGTTGCAACTAATGAAAAACTGTTTTTT. Its protein is CASSGQPVATNEKLFF.

The chain joins TRBV6-5 to TRBJ1-2; D remains unclear. The length of the CDR3 is 13 residues. The V gene's germline CDR1 is MNHEY and CDR2 SVGAGI. The V end was cut by 6 bases, the J end by 1 base, with 9 bases between. CDR3: CASRPPGNYGYTF. The CDR3 coding sequence is TGTGCCAGCAGGCCTCCGGGTAACTATGGCTACACCTTC.

V and J are TRBV7-2 and TRBJ2-1; maybe TRBD2 (6 bases). The CDR3 has 13 amino acids. CDR1 is SGHTA and CDR2 is FQGNSA in the germline V gene. V was shortened by 2 bases and J by 5 bases, with 7 bases between the two germline ends. In DNA, the CDR3 is TGTGCCAGCAGCTTACTAGCGAACAATGAGCAGTTCTTC. Translating gives CASSLLANNEQFF.

In DNA form, the CDR3 reads TGCAGCGTTTCCGGGCCTACGAACACTGAAGCTTTCTTT. Its protein is CSVSGPTNTEAFF. The chain combines TRBV29-1 with TRBJ1-1; D unclear. The germline V gene has CDR1 SQVTM and CDR2 ANQGSEA. The CDR3 sequence is 13 residues long. V was cut by 5 bases and J by 1 base, with 11 bases left in between.

The chain is built from TRBV21-1 and TRBJ2-7; the table's D call of TRBD1 was not tested on the DNA. TRBV21-1 is a listed pseudogene. The CDR3 is 17 amino acids. The CDR3 bases are TGTGCCAGCAGCAAGCTACAGGGGCTAAACATCCTCTACGAGCAGTACTTC. It codes for CASSKLQGLNILYEQYF.

This chain uses TRBV28 with TRBJ2-7; the D call may be TRBD1 or TRBD2 (5 bases each). V gave up 4 bases and J gave up 3 bases, with 13 bases separating them. Looked up from germline, CDR1 is MDHEN and CDR2 is SYDVKM. There are 14 residues in the CDR3. In DNA form, the CDR3 reads TGTGCCAGCAGTTCACCGGGACCCAGCTACGAGCAGTACTTC. It specifies CASSSPGPSYEQYF.

V usage is TRBV6-2 or TRBV6-3 and J usage is TRBJ2-2, with TRBD2 matching over 8 bases. Germline V gene data show CDR1 as MNHEY and CDR2 as SVGEGT. This CDR3 is built from 20 residues. Trimming cost V 4 bases and J 5 bases; bases outside gene matches: 21. The CDR3 here is CASSSVLGELAVGETGELFF. DNA for the CDR3: TGTGCCAGCAGTTCGGTTCTTGGGGAACTAGCGGTGGGCGAGACCGGGGAGCTGTTTTTT.

The J gene is TRBJ2-3, the V gene TRBV29-1, with D perhaps TRBD2 (5 bases). The V end was cut by 7 bases, the J end by 1 base, with 12 bases between. The CDR3 has 13 amino acids. Germline V gives CDR1 SQVTM, CDR2 ANQGSEA. The CDR3 region is CSAPVGGTDTQYF. CDR3 sequence (DNA): TGCAGCGCCCCGGTCGGGGGCACAGATACGCAGTATTTT.